This is a list of T cell receptor beta chains from one sample in a study of CD8+ T cells in alopecia areata. Measured with immunoSEQ multiplex PCR; TCRdb has only the in-frame clones, and not every one. The sample consists of some 170,000 clones, less than 75% of them appearing once. Sequenced here: CD8+ T cells sorted from blood, sampled at week 0. The receptors were gathered from a human donor with alopecia areata. The CDR3 runs from the conserved cysteine through the conserved F or W. Fields, in order: J gene, D gene, V gene, CDR3 protein. A D gene is named only where the DNA matches it firmly.

>TRBJ2-5|.|TRBV7-7
CASSLRDVKSETQYF
>TRBJ2-3|.|TRBV7-6
CASSVDNTDTQYF
>TRBJ2-7|TRBD1|TRBV5-1
CASSPRTGPRLDYEQYF
>TRBJ2-5|.|TRBV6-6
CASSSLNPRETQYF
>TRBJ2-2|.|TRBV13
CASRGSGELFF
>TRBJ2-1|.|TRBV10-3
CAIDSAGDAQSYNEQFF
>TRBJ2-4|TRBD2|TRBV9
CASSVTSGGAMAKNIQYF
>TRBJ1-5|.|TRBV29-1
CSVPDMNQPQHF
>TRBJ2-7|.|TRBV27
CASSLYGLEQYF
>TRBJ2-1|.|TRBV27
CASRLGGVWFF
>TRBJ2-3|.|TRBV28
CASSLSDGQWTQYF
>TRBJ2-1|TRBD1|TRBV14
CASSQDVTGGQFF
>TRBJ2-6|.|TRBV27
CASSLHSGANVLTF
>TRBJ1-5|.|TRBV27
CATRARGSNQPQHF
>TRBJ1-5|.|TRBV5-1
CASSPTGYSNQPQHF
>TRBJ2-7|.|TRBV30
CAWSPPPGPVGDEQYF
>TRBJ2-7|.|TRBV13
CASSLQGGKYEQYF
>TRBJ1-3|TRBD1|TRBV29-1
CSGGTGGAGNTIYF
>TRBJ1-2|.|TRBV30
CAWSVLGSTAYQPGHGYTF
>TRBJ1-4|.|TRBV2
CASSESSIGEKLFF
>TRBJ1-5|.|TRBV25-1
CASSERGMVQPQHF
>TRBJ1-2|.|TRBV29-1
CSVEAGLRGYTF
>TRBJ1-6|.|TRBV27
CASSPAGGGYNSPLHF
>TRBJ1-1|.|TRBV13
CASSQTESEAFF
>TRBJ2-3|.|TRBV7-6
CASSPTLGSADTQYF
>TRBJ1-1|TRBD1|TRBV6-5
CASSYVRGQTEAFF
>TRBJ2-3|.|TRBV7-9
CASSPRRDTQYF
>TRBJ2-7|TRBD2|TRBV27
CASSRDSGGAYEQYF
>TRBJ2-4|.|TRBV2
CASSGIPGRPLAKNIQYF
>TRBJ2-3|.|TRBV11-2
CASSLVGDTQYF
>TRBJ1-1|.|TRBV12-5
CASGPSGGTEAFF
>TRBJ2-1|TRBD2|TRBV29-1
CSVEGSASGGSNEQFF
>TRBJ1-1|.|TRBV23-1
CASSQSNSPEAFF
>TRBJ2-7|TRBD2|TRBV19
CASSVGTGTSAIGYYEQYF
>TRBJ1-6|.|TRBV15
CATSRDLGLSSPLHF
>TRBJ2-2|.|TRBV15
CATSRKRASAGELFF
>TRBJ1-1|.|TRBV27
CASSLGGNTEAFF
>TRBJ2-1|TRBD1|TRBV5-4
CASSKGQGIIYEQFF
>TRBJ1-4|.|TRBV27
CASSQLGKPLGKLFF
>TRBJ2-2|.|TRBV29-1
CSVETWEENTGELFF
>TRBJ1-4|.|TRBV30
CAWSGTGRKEKLFF
>TRBJ2-7|TRBD1|TRBV5-6
CASRTGTGGYEQYF
>TRBJ2-6|.|TRBV13
CASSLFLGSKQGRHSGANVLTF
>TRBJ1-2|.|TRBV29-1
CSVGRGGGNYGYTF
>TRBJ1-1|.|TRBV15
CATSGLLGGGTEAFF
>TRBJ1-3|.|TRBV23-1
CASSQSDRGNTIYF
>TRBJ2-1|.|TRBV10-3
CAISGGDSRVNNEQFF
>TRBJ2-5|.|TRBV13
CASSFALETQYF
>TRBJ2-5|.|TRBV29-1
CSVQRGSETQYF
>TRBJ1-1|TRBD1|TRBV30
CAWSPGTGENTEAFF
>TRBJ2-1|.|TRBV29-1
CSVAGAGPPYNEQFF
>TRBJ1-2|.|TRBV9
CASNRLEDYTF
>TRBJ2-1|.|TRBV14
CASSYGMGGPTSSYNEQFF
>TRBJ2-1|TRBD2|TRBV13
CASSPAGVHPNEQFF
>TRBJ2-1|TRBD1|TRBV11-2
CASSYTQGSNEQFF
>TRBJ2-7|TRBD1|TRBV25-1
CASSEYETGGYEQYF
>TRBJ1-2|.|TRBV30
CAWTGPRAPYGYTF
>TRBJ1-2|.|TRBV29-1
CSVVGQSYGYTF
>TRBJ1-6|.|TRBV6-1
CASKLNSPLHF
>TRBJ1-5|TRBD1|TRBV5-6
CASSFGQGSNQPQHF